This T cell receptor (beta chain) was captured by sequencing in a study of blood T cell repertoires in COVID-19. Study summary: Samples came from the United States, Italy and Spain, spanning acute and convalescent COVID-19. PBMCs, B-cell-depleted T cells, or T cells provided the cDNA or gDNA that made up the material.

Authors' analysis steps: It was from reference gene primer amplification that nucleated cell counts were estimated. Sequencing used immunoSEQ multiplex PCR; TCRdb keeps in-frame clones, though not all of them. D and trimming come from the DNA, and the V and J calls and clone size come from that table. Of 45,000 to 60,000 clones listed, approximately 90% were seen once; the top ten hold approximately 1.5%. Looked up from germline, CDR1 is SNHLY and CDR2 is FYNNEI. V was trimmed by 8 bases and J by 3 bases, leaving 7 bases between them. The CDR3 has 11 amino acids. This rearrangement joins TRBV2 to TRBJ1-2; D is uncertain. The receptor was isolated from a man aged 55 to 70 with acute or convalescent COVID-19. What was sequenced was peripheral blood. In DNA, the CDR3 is TGTGCCAGCGTGAGGGACTATGGCTACACCTTC. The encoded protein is CASVRDYGYTF.